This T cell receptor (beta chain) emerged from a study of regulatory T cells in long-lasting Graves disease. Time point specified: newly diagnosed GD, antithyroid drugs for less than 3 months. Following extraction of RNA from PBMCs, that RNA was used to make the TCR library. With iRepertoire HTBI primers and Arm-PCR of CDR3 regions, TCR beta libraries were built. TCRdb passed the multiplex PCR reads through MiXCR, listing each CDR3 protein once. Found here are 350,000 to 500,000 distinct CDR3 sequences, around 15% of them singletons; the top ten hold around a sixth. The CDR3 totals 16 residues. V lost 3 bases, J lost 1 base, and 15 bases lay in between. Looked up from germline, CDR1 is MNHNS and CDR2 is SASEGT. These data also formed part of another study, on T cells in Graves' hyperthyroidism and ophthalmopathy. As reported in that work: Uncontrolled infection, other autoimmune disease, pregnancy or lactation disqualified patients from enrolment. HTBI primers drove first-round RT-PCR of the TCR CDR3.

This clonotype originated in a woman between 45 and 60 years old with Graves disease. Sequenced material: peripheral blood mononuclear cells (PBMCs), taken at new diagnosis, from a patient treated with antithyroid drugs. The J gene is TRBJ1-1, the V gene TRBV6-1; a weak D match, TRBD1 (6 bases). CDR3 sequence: CASSDLQGYGNTEAFF. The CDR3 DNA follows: TGTGCCAGCAGTGATCTACAGGGTTATGGGAACACTGAAGCTTTCTTT.